A selection of T cell receptor beta chains follows, all from one sample in a study of T cell changes during pregnancy in multiple sclerosis. The method was immunoSEQ multiplex PCR; TCRdb's version includes in-frame clones alone and lacks a portion of them. The data show 90,000 to 120,000 clones, roughly 90% seen once. The material was peripheral blood, obtained in the third trimester of pregnancy. The source of these receptors is a female donor in good health, enrolled as a control in a pregnancy study. CDR3s include the opening cysteine and the closing phenylalanine or tryptophan. A D gene is named only where the DNA matches it firmly. Part of the rows lack a size; the others show once, few, many or a class for expanded clones.

D,J,V,size,CDR3,DNA
TRBD2,TRBJ2-7,TRBV4-2,-,CASSQGGSGNEQYF,TGTGCCAGCAGCCAAGGAGGTAGCGGGAACGAGCAGTACTTC
-,TRBJ1-2,TRBV6-6,-,CASSYYDRGGYTF,TGTGCCAGCAGTTACTACGACAGAGGTGGCTACACCTTC
TRBD2,TRBJ2-1,TRBV30,-,CAWSSFSPPGLVGEQFF,TGTGCCTGGAGTAGTTTTTCGCCTCCGGGACTAGTCGGTGAGCAGTTCTTC
TRBD2,TRBJ2-1,TRBV7-9,-,CASSPRGGGGPSYNEQFF,TGTGCCAGCAGCCCGCGGGGCGGGGGGGGACCCTCCTACAATGAGCAGTTCTTC
-,TRBJ1-1,TRBV9,-,CASSAGSSKAEAFF,TGTGCCAGCAGCGCCGGGTCCAGCAAGGCTGAAGCTTTCTTT
TRBD1,TRBJ1-1,TRBV7-9,-,CASTLGQAMNTEAFF,TGTGCCAGCACCCTCGGACAGGCCATGAACACTGAAGCTTTCTTT
-,TRBJ1-1,TRBV18,once,CASSPQQMNTEAFF,TGTGCCAGCTCCCCCCAACAGATGAACACTGAAGCTTTCTTT
-,TRBJ1-6,TRBV7-3,-,CASSLRGDNSPLHF,TGTGCCAGCAGCTTACGGGGGGATAATTCACCCCTCCACTTT
TRBD1,TRBJ1-3,TRBV5-4,-,CASSSKQGPSGNTIYF,TGTGCCAGCAGCTCTAAACAGGGGCCCTCTGGAAACACCATATATTTT
TRBD2,TRBJ2-7,TRBV27,-,CASSTQLAGANYEQYF,TGTGCCAGCAGTACCCAGCTAGCGGGGGCCAACTACGAGCAGTACTTC
-,TRBJ2-1,TRBV7-2,once,CASSADRSSYNEQFF,TGTGCCAGCAGCGCAGACAGGAGCTCCTACAATGAGCAGTTCTTC
TRBD2,TRBJ2-7,TRBV6-6,-,CASSYSSSGAYEQYF,TGTGCCAGCAGTTACTCGTCTAGCGGGGCCTACGAGCAGTACTTC
-,TRBJ1-2,TRBV18,-,CASSPEQGDGYTF,TGTGCCAGCTCACCAGAACAGGGCGATGGCTACACCTTC
TRBD1,TRBJ2-7,TRBV5-1,-,CASSLVGTGVDEQYF,TGCGCCAGCAGCTTGGTGGGGACAGGGGTCGACGAGCAGTACTTC
-,TRBJ1-5,TRBV5-6,-,CASSITGKGSNQPQHF,TGTGCCAGCAGCATCACAGGGAAAGGTAGCAATCAGCCCCAGCATTTT
-,TRBJ1-2,TRBV2,-,CASSEGVGYGYTF,TGTGCCAGCAGTGAGGGAGTGGGATATGGCTACACCTTC
-,TRBJ1-6,TRBV15,once,CATSRIDRNNSPLHF,TGTGCCACCAGCAGAATTGACAGGAACAATTCACCCCTCCACTTT
-,TRBJ2-3,TRBV4-2,-,CASSQYGGSTDTQYF,TGTGCCAGCAGCCAATATGGCGGATCCACAGATACGCAGTATTTT
TRBD1,TRBJ1-1,TRBV7-2,-,CASSPDRGRAEAFF,TGTGCCAGCAGCCCGGACAGGGGGCGGGCTGAAGCTTTCTTT
-,TRBJ2-2,TRBV4-2,-,CASSQVGGGQPGELFF,TGTGCCAGCAGCCAAGTGGGTGGGGGCCAGCCCGGGGAGCTGTTTTTT
-,TRBJ2-7,TRBV9,-,CASSPRQEPYEQYF,TGTGCCAGCAGCCCCCGACAGGAACCCTACGAGCAGTACTTC
-,TRBJ1-3,TRBV7-2,-,CASSSSSGFSGNTIYF,TGTGCCAGCAGCTCCTCCTCAGGGTTCTCTGGAAACACCATATATTTT
-,TRBJ1-4,TRBV5-1,-,CASSLLAPATNEKLFF,TGCGCCAGCAGCTTGTTAGCCCCAGCAACTAATGAAAAACTGTTTTTT
-,TRBJ1-5,TRBV4-1,-,CASSPGVDQPQHF,TGCGCCAGCAGCCCAGGCGTGGATCAGCCCCAGCATTTT
TRBD1,TRBJ1-1,TRBV7-3,-,CASSPQGEMNTEAFF,TGTGCCAGCAGCCCACAGGGGGAAATGAACACTGAAGCTTTCTTT
-,TRBJ2-2,TRBV6-1,-,CASGSGLTGELFF,TGTGCCAGCGGGTCAGGGTTAACCGGGGAGCTGTTTTTT
-,TRBJ1-6,TRBV7-3,once,CASSLLAAVPISPLHF,TGTGCCAGCAGCTTATTGGCTGCGGTCCCGATTTCACCCCTCCACTTT
TRBD1,TRBJ1-2,TRBV19,-,CASSIPFTPGTDYGYTF,TGTGCCAGTAGTATCCCCTTCACCCCAGGGACAGACTATGGCTACACCTTC
-,TRBJ1-4,TRBV21-1,-,CASSKEGRQGAGTANEKLFF,TGTGCCAGCAGCAAAGAAGGCCGACAGGGGGCCGGTACGGCTAATGAAAAACTGTTTTTT
-,TRBJ2-7,TRBV7-2,-,CASSQSDSYEQYF,TGTGCCAGCAGCCAATCGGACAGTTACGAGCAGTACTTC
TRBD1,TRBJ1-1,TRBV27,-,CASSSDVVSGQGRVEAFF,TGTGCCAGCAGTTCGGATGTGGTATCGGGACAGGGAAGGGTTGAAGCTTTCTTT
TRBD2,TRBJ2-1,TRBV5-1,few,CASSGTGLAGANEQFF,TGCGCCAGCAGCGGAACCGGACTAGCGGGGGCCAATGAGCAGTTCTTC
-,TRBJ2-3,TRBV6-5,-,CASSYSSGGITDTQYF,TGTGCCAGCAGTTACTCTTCTGGGGGGATCACAGATACGCAGTATTTT
-,TRBJ1-5,TRBV7-2,-,CASSSGLHSNQPQHF,TGTGCCAGCAGCTCGGGACTGCATAGCAATCAGCCCCAGCATTTT
TRBD2,TRBJ2-3,TRBV2,-,CASSPTSGEINTQYF,TGTGCCAGCAGTCCTACTAGCGGGGAGATAAATACGCAGTATTTT
TRBD2,TRBJ2-1,TRBV7-2,-,CASSLALAGAYNEQFF,TGTGCCAGCAGCTTAGCGCTAGCGGGGGCCTACAATGAGCAGTTCTTC
-,TRBJ2-7,TRBV5-1,-,CASSAGRTSYEQYF,TGCGCCAGCAGCGCGGGACGGACCTCCTACGAGCAGTACTTC
TRBD1,TRBJ2-1,TRBV6-4,-,CASSELETGGEFF,TGTGCCAGCAGTGAACTAGAGACAGGGGGCGAGTTCTTC
-,TRBJ1-2,TRBV19,-,CASKLAGSSYGYTF,TGTGCCAGTAAATTAGCCGGGTCTTCGTATGGCTACACCTTC
-,TRBJ1-6,TRBV5-1,-,CASSYRMENSPLHF,TGCGCCAGCAGCTACCGGATGGAGAATTCACCCCTCCACTTT